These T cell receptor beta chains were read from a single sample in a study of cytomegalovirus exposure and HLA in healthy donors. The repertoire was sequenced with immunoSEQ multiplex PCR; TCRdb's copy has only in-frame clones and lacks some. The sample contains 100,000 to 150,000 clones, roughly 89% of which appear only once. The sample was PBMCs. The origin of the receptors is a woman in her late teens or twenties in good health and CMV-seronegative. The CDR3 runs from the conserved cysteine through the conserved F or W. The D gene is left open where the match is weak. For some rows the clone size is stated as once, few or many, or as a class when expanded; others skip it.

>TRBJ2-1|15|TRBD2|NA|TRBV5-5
CASSQTSGSYNEQFF
TGTGCCAGCAGCCAGACTAGCGGATCCTACAATGAGCAGTTCTTC
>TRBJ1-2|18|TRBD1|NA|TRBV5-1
CASSAFLRAGGDVYGYTF
TGCGCCAGCAGCGCATTCCTGAGGGCAGGGGGCGATGTCTATGGCTACACCTTC
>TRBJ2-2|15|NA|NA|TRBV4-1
CASSRWSENTGELFF
TGCGCCAGCAGCCGCTGGAGCGAGAACACCGGGGAGCTGTTTTTT
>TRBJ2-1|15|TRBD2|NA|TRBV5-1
CASSLGREGPNEQFF
TGCGCCAGCAGCTTGGGGCGGGAGGGCCCCAATGAGCAGTTCTTC
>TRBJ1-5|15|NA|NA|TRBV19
CASSWAGNSNQPQHF
TGTGCCAGTAGTTGGGCAGGGAACAGCAATCAGCCCCAGCATTTT
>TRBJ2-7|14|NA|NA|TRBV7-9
CASSLAAKAYEQYF
TGTGCCAGCAGCTTGGCGGCTAAGGCCTACGAGCAGTACTTC
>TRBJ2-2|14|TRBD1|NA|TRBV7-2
CASRGQGYTGELFF
TGTGCCAGCAGAGGACAGGGTTACACCGGGGAGCTGTTTTTT
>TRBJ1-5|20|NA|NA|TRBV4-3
CASSQDLPTPRDGTHQPQHF
TGCGCCAGCAGCCAAGACCTTCCCACTCCGCGGGACGGGACCCACCAGCCCCAGCATTTT
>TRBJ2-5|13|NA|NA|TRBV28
CASSTVGQETQYF
TGTGCCAGCAGTACAGTGGGGCAGGAGACCCAGTACTTC
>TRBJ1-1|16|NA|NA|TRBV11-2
CASSLVSQLGGTEAFF
TGTGCCAGCAGCTTAGTTTCCCAACTCGGCGGCACTGAAGCTTTCTTT
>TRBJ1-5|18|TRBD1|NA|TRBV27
CASSLSWETGLSNQPQHF
TGTGCCAGCAGTTTGTCGTGGGAGACAGGGTTAAGCAATCAGCCCCAGCATTTT
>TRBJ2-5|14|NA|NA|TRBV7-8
CASSAGIGQETQYF
TGTGCCAGCAGCGCAGGAATAGGCCAAGAGACCCAGTACTTC
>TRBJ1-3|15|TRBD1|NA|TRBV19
CASIRRQGVGNTIYF
TGTGCCAGTATACGAAGACAGGGTGTGGGAAACACCATATATTTT
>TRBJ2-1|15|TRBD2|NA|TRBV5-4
CASSSKLAGDDEQFF
TGTGCCAGCAGCTCCAAACTAGCGGGAGACGATGAGCAGTTCTTC
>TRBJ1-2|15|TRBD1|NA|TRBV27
CASTDLQGQGHGYTF
TGTGCCAGCACGGACCTCCAGGGACAGGGACATGGCTACACCTTC
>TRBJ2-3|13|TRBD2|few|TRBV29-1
CSVDGGGTDTQYF
TGCAGCGTTGACGGGGGGGGAACAGATACGCAGTATTTT
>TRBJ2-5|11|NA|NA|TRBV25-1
CASGPRETQYF
TGTGCCAGCGGGCCCCGGGAGACCCAGTACTTC
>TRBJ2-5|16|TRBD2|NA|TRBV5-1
CASSWGLAGAGETQYF
TGCGCCAGCAGTTGGGGACTAGCGGGAGCCGGGGAGACCCAGTACTTC
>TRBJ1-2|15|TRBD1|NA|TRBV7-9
CASTLADRSPYGYTF
TGTGCCAGCACCTTGGCGGACAGGTCCCCCTATGGCTACACCTTC
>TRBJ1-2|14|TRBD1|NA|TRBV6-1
CASNRGQGAYGYTF
TGTGCCAGCAACAGGGGACAGGGGGCTTATGGCTACACCTTC
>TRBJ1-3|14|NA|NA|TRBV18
CASSPSGTGNTIYF
TGTGCCAGCTCACCATCCGGGACTGGGAACACCATATATTTT
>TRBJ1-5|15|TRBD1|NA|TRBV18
CASRDRGRGNQPQHF
TGTGCCAGCCGGGACAGGGGGAGAGGCAATCAGCCCCAGCATTTT
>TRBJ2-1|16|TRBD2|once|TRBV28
CASSLGLAGRYNEQFF
TGTGCCAGCAGTTTGGGCCTAGCGGGCAGATACAATGAGCAGTTCTTC